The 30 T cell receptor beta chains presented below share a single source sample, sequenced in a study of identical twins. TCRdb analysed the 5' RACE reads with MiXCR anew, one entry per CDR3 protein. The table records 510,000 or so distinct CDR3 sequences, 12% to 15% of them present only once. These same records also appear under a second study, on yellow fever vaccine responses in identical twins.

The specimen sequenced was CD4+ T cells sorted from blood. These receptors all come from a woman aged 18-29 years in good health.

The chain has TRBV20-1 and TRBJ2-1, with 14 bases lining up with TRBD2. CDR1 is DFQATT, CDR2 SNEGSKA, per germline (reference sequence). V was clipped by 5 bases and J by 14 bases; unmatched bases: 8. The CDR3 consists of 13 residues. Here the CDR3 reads CSASGTSGRVEFF. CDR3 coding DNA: TGCAGTGCTTCCGGGACTAGCGGGAGAGTCGAGTTCTTC.

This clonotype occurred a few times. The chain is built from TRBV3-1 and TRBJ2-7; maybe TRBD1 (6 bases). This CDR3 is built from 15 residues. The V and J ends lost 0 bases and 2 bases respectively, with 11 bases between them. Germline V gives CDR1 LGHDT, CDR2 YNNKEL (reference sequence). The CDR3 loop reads CASSQDTTGTYEQYV. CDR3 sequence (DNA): TGTGCCAGCAGCCAAGACACGACAGGTACCTACGAGCAGTACGTC.

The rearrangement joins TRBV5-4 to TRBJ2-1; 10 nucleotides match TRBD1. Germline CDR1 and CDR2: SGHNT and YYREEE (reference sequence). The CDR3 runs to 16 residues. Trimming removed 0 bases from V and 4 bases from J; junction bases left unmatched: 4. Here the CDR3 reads CASSLGDRGNYNEQFF. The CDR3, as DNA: TGTGCCAGCAGCTTGGGGGACAGGGGAAATTACAATGAGCAGTTCTTC.

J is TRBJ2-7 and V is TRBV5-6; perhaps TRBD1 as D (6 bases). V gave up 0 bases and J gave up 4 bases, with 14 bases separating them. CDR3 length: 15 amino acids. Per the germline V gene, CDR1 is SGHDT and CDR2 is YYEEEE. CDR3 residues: CASSLGSQGRYEQYF. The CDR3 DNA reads TGTGCCAGCAGCTTGGGTAGCCAGGGGAGATACGAGCAGTACTTC. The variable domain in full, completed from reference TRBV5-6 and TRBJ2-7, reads DAGVTQSPTHLIKTRGQQVTLRCSPKSGHDTVSWYQQALGQGPQFIFQYYEEEERQRGNFPDRFSGHQFPNYSSELNVNALLLGDSALYLCASSLGSQGRYEQYFGPGTRLTVT.

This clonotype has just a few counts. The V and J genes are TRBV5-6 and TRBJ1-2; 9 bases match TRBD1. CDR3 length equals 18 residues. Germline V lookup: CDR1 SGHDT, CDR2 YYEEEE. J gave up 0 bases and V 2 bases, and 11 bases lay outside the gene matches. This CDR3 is CASSFRRRDREANYGYTF. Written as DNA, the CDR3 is TGTGCCAGCAGCTTCAGACGCCGGGACAGGGAAGCTAACTATGGCTACACCTTC.

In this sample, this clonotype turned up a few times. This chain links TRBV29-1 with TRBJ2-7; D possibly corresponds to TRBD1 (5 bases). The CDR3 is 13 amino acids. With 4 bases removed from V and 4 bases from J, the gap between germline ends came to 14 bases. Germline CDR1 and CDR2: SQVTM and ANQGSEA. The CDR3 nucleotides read TGCAGCGTTGCCGGGCTGGGGCCTTACGAGCAGTACTTC. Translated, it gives CSVAGLGPYEQYF.

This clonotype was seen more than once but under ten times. The CDR3 here is CASSQESSGATLTGELFF. In nucleotides, the CDR3 is TGCGCCAGCAGCCAAGAGAGCAGCGGGGCCACCCTCACCGGGGAGCTGTTTTTT. This chain joins TRBV4-1 and TRBJ2-2; 7 nucleotides agree with TRBD2. The CDR3 totals 18 residues. The germline CDR1 and CDR2 sequences are MGHRA and YSYEKL. Losses at the gene ends were 0 bases for V and 4 bases for J; bases not matched to a gene: 11.

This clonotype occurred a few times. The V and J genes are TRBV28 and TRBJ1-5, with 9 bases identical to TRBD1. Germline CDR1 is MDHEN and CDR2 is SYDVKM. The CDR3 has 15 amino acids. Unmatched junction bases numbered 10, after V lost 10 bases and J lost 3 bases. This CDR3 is CATQSGTGSNQPQHF. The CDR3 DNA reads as TGTGCCACTCAGAGCGGGACAGGGTCCAATCAGCCCCAGCATTTT.

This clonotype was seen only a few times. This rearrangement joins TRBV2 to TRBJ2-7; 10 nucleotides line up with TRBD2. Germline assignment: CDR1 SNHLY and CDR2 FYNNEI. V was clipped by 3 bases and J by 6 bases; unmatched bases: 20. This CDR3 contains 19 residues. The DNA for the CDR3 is TGTGCCAGCAGTGAGTCAGCGGGAGGGTGGGACTGGCCTAGTCCCGAGCAGTACTTC. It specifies CASSESAGGWDWPSPEQYF.

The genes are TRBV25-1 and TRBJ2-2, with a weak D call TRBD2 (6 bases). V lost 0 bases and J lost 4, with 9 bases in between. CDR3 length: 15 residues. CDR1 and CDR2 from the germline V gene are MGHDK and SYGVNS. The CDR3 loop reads CASSEYGSRTGELFF. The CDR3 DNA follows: TGTGCCAGCAGTGAATACGGGAGTCGCACCGGGGAGCTGTTTTTT.

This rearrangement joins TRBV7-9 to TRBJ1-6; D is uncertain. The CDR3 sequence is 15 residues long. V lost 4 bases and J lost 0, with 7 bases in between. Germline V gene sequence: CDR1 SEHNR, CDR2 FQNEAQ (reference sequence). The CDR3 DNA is TGTGCCAGCAGCTCTCTGGACTCCTATAATTCACCCCTCCACTTT. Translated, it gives CASSSLDSYNSPLHF.

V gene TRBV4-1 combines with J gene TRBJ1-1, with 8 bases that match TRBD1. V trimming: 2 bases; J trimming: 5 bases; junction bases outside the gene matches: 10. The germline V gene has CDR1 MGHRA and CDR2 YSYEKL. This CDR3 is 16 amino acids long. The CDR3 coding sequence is TGCGCCAGCAGCCAAATAAGGTGGGACAGGCCTACTGAAGCTTTCTTT. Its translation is CASSQIRWDRPTEAFF.

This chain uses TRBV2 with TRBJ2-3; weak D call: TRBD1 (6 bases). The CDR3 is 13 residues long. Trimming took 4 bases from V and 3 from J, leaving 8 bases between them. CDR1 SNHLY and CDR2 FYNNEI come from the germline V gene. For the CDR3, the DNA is TGTGCCAGCAGTGTTCAGGGGACAGATACGCAGTATTTT. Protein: CASSVQGTDTQYF.

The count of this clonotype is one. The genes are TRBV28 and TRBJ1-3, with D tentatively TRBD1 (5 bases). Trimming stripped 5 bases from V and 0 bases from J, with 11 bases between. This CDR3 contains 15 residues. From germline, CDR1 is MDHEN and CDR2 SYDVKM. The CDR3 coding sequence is TGTGCCAGCAGTCCCCCGGACACCTCTGGAAACACCATATATTTT. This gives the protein CASSPPDTSGNTIYF.

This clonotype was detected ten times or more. The CDR3 bases are TGCGCCAGCAGCTGGTACAATGAGCAGTTCTTC. This translates into CASSWYNEQFF. The chain is built from TRBV5-1 and TRBJ2-1; D not certain. V was trimmed by 3 bases and J by 4 bases, leaving 2 bases between them. Looked up from germline, CDR1 is SGHRS and CDR2 is YFSETQ. The CDR3 extends over 11 amino acids.

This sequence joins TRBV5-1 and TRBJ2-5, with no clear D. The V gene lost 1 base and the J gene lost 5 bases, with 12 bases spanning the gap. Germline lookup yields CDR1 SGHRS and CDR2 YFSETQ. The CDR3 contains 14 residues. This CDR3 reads CASSLIGLDETQYF. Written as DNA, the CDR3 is TGCGCCAGCAGCTTGATCGGGCTAGACGAGACCCAGTACTTC. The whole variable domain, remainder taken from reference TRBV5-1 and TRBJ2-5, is KAGVTQTPRYLIKTRGQQVTLSCSPISGHRSVSWYQQTPGQGLQFLFEYFSETQRNKGNFPGRFSGRQFSNSRSEMNVSTLELGDSALYLCASSLIGLDETQYFGPGTRLLVL.

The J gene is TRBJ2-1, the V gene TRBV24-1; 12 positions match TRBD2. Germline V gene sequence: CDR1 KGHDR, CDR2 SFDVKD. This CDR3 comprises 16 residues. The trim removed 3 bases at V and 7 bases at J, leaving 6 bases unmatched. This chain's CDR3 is CATSDRGLAGINEQFF. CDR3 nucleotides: TGTGCCACCAGTGATCGAGGACTAGCGGGAATTAATGAGCAGTTCTTC.

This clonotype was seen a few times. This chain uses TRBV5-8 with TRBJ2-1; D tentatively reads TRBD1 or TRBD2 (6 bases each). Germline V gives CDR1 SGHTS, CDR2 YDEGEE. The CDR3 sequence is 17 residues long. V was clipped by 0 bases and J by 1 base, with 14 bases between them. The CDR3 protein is CASSLVEGGKSYNEQFF. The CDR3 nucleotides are TGTGCCAGCAGCTTGGTGGAGGGGGGTAAGTCCTACAATGAGCAGTTCTTC. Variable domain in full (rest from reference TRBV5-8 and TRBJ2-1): EAGVTQSPTHLIKTRGQQATLRCSPISGHTSVYWYQQALGLGLQFLLWYDEGEERNRGNFPPRFSGRQFPNYSSELNVNALELEDSALYLCASSLVEGGKSYNEQFFGPGTRLTVL.

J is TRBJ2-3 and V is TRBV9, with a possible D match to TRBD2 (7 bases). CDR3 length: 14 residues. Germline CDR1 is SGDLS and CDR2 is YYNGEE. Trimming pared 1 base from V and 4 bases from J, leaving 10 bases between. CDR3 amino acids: CASSVTGGSDTQYF. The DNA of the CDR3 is TGTGCCAGCAGCGTAACGGGGGGCTCAGATACGCAGTATTTT.

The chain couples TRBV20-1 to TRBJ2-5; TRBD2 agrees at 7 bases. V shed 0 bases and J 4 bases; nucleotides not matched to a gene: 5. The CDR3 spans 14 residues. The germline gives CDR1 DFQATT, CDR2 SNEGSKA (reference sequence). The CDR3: CSAREGTIGETQYF. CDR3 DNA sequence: TGCAGTGCTAGAGAGGGGACTATAGGAGAGACCCAGTACTTC.

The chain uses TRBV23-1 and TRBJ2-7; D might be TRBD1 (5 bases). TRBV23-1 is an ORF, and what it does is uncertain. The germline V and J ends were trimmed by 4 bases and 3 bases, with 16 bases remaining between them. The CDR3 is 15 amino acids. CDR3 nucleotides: TGCGCCAGCAGTCCAGGCAGGGATTTGCGCTACGAGCAGTACGTC. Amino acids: CASSPGRDLRYEQYV.

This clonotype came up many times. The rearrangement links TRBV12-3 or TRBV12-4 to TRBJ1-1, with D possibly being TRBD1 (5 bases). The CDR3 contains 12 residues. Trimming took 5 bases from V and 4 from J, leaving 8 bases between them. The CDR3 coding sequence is TGTGCCAGCAGTGAGAGGGGCACTGAAGCTTTCTTT. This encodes CASSERGTEAFF.

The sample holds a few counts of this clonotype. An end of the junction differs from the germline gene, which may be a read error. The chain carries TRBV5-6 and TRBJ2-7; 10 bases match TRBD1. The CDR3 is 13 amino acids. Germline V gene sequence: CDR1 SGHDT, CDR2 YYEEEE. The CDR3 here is CASSSGTGDHGDF. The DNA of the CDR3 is TGTGCCAGCAGCTCCGGGACAGGGGACCATGGGGACTTC.

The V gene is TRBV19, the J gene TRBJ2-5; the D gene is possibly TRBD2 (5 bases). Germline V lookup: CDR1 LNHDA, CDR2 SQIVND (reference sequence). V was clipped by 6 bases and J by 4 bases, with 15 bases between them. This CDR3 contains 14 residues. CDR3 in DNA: TGTGCCAGTAGACCCTCGGCCCGGGGAGAGACCCAGTACTTC. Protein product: CASRPSARGETQYF.

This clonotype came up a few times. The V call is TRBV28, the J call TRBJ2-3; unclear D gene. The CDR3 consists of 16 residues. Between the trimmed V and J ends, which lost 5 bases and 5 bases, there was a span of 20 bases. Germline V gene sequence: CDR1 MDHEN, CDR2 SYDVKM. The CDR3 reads CASSPPHLRGRDTQYF. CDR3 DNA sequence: TGTGCCAGCAGTCCTCCCCATCTTAGAGGAAGAGATACGCAGTATTTT.

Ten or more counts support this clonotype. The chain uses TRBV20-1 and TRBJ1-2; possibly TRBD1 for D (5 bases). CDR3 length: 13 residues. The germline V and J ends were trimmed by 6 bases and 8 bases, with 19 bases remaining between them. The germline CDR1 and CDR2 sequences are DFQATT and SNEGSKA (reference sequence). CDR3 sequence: CSAAVQGIRGYTF. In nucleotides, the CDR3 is TGCAGTGCGGCCGTCCAGGGAATAAGGGGCTACACCTTC.

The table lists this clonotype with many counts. The CDR3 sequence: CASSLGGQGRNEQYV. As DNA, the CDR3 is TGCGCCAGCAGCTTGGGGGGTCAAGGGAGGAACGAGCAGTACGTC. The rearrangement uses TRBV5-1 and TRBJ2-7; D may be TRBD2 (6 bases). V dropped 0 bases and J dropped 5 bases, with 15 bases sitting between them. Germline values: CDR1 SGHRS, CDR2 YFSETQ. The CDR3 has 15 amino acids.

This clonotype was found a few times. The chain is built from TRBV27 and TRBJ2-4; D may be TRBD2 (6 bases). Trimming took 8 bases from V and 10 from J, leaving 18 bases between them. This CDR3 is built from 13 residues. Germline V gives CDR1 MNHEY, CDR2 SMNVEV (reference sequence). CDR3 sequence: CASGAAGWGIQYF. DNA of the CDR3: TGTGCCAGCGGGGCGGCGGGGTGGGGAATTCAGTACTTC.

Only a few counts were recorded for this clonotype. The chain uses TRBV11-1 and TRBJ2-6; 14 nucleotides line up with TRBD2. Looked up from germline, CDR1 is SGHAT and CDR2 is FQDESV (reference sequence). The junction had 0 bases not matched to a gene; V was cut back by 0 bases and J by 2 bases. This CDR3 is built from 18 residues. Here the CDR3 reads CASSLAGLAGAGANVLTF. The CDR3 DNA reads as TGTGCCAGCAGCTTAGCGGGACTAGCGGGAGCTGGGGCCAACGTCCTGACTTTC. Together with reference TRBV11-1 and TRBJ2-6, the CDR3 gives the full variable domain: EAEVAQSPRYKITEKSQAVAFWCDPISGHATLYWYRQILGQGPELLVQFQDESVVDDSQLPKDRFSAERLKGVDSTLKIQPAELGDSAMYLCASSLAGLAGAGANVLTFGAGSRLTVL.

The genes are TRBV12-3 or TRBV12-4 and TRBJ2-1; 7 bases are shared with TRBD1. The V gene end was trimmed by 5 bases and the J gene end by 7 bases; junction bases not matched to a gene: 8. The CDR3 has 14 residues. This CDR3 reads CASSPRQGLNEQFF. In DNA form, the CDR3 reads TGTGCCAGCAGTCCCCGACAGGGTTTGAATGAGCAGTTCTTC.